This T cell receptor (beta chain) was identified during a study of blood T cell repertoires in COVID-19. For the study at large: Researchers got acute and convalescent COVID-19 samples from the United States, Italy and Spain.

As handled by the study authors: Reference gene primer amplification gave nucleated cell count estimates. Clones were read by immunoSEQ multiplex PCR, and TCRdb kept only the in-frame ones, dropping some. That table gives V, J and clone size, and the DNA gave D and trimming. Among 200,000 to 250,000 clones listed, roughly 88% were seen once. Trimming cost V 4 bases and J 3 bases, with 14 bases left between them. The CDR3 runs to 15 residues. From germline, CDR1 is MDHEN and CDR2 SYDVKM. The sample was peripheral blood. The rearrangement links TRBV28 to TRBJ2-3; D might be TRBD2 (7 bases). The TCR sequence derives from an elderly man with acute or convalescent COVID-19. The CDR3 DNA is TGTGCCAGCAGTTCTTACAGGGAGGGGACAGATACGCAGTATTTT. Its translation is CASSSYREGTDTQYF.